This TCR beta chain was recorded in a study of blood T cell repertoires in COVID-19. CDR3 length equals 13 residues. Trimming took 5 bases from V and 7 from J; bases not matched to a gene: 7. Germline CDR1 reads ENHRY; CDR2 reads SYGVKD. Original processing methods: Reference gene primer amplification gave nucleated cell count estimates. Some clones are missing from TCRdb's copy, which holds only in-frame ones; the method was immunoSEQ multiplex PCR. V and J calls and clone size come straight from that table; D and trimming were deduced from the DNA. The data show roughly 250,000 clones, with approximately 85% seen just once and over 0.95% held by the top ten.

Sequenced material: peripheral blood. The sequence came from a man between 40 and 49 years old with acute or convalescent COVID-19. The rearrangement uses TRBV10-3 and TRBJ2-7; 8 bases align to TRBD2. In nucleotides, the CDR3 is TGTGCCATCAGTCCTCGGGGGGGGCGAGAGCAGTACTTC. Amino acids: CAISPRGGREQYF.